The 21 T cell receptor beta chains given below trace back to one sample, sequenced in a study of blood T cell repertoires in COVID-19. Libraries were prepared by immunoSEQ multiplex PCR; TCRdb keeps only in-frame clonotypes and omits some of them. The sample contains 110,000 or so clones, around nine tenths of which appear only once. Sequencing was done on a sample of peripheral blood. These receptor sequences come from a woman between 65 and 79 years old who had recovered from COVID-19.

This sequence joins TRBV10-3 and TRBJ1-1, with unresolved D. V was pared by 0 bases and J by 1 base, with 12 bases between. CDR1 is ENHRY, CDR2 SYGVKD, per germline. The CDR3 has 16 amino acids. This CDR3 is CAISESLGSGNTEAFF. CDR3 bases: TGTGCCATCAGTGAGTCCCTAGGTAGCGGGAACACTGAAGCTTTCTTT.

The chain recombines TRBV18 with TRBJ2-2; maybe TRBD1 (6 bases). V was clipped by 3 bases and J by 6 bases, with 14 bases between them. Looked up from germline, CDR1 is KGHSH and CDR2 is LQKENI. The CDR3 has 15 amino acids. The CDR3 DNA reads TGTGCCAGCTCACCGGGGGCAACAAAGGCCGGGGAGCTGTTTTTT. Amino acid sequence: CASSPGATKAGELFF. Drawing the rest from reference TRBV18 and TRBJ2-2, the complete variable domain is NAGVMQNPRHLVRRRGQEARLRCSPMKGHSHVYWYRQLPEEGLKFMVYLQKENIIDESGMPKERFSAEFPKEGPSILRIQQVVRGDSAAYFCASSPGATKAGELFFGEGSRLTVL.

CDR3 region: CACQGNGYTF. CDR3 bases: TGTGCCTGCCAGGGGAATGGCTACACCTTC. The V call is TRBV30, the J call TRBJ1-2, with D possibly being TRBD1 (6 bases). CDR1 and CDR2 (germline): GTSNPN, SVGIG (reference sequence). The length of the CDR3 is 10 residues. V was clipped by 6 bases and J by 6 bases, with 8 bases between them.

J is TRBJ2-3 and V is TRBV4-2, with a tentative D call TRBD2 (5 bases). The CDR3 runs to 15 residues. V was pared by 1 base and J by 2 bases, with 10 bases between. Per the germline V gene, CDR1 is LGHNA and CDR2 is YNFKEQ. In nucleotides, the CDR3 is TGTGCCAGCAGCCAAGTGCGGGCCCTCACAGATACGCAGTATTTT. This sequence encodes CASSQVRALTDTQYF.

This chain connects TRBV10-3 to TRBJ1-1, with a tentative D call TRBD1 (6 bases). Trimming removed 5 bases from V and 2 bases from J, with 12 bases in between. CDR1 is ENHRY and CDR2 is SYGVKD in the germline V gene. The CDR3 sequence is 14 residues long. In DNA, the CDR3 is TGTGCCATCAGTCCAGGGACATTTAACACTGAAGCTTTCTTT. As protein: CAISPGTFNTEAFF.

The chain combines TRBV6-5 with TRBJ2-5; D is possibly TRBD2 (6 bases). CDR3 size: 13 residues. V dropped 7 bases and J dropped 7 bases, with 16 bases sitting between them. The V gene's germline CDR1 is MNHEY and CDR2 SVGAGI. CDR3 nucleotide sequence: TGTGCCAGCATTAATAGGGACTTAGGGACCCAGTACTTC. Its translation is CASINRDLGTQYF.

V usage is TRBV7-9 and J usage is TRBJ1-1, with TRBD1 as a possible D gene (6 bases). From germline, CDR1 is SEHNR and CDR2 FQNEAQ (reference sequence). CDR3 length equals 14 residues. Trimming shortened V by 5 bases and J by 3 bases, and 13 bases separated the two germline ends. CDR3: CASSPRGGHTEAFF. The CDR3 DNA is TGTGCCAGCAGCCCTAGGGGGGGGCACACTGAAGCTTTCTTT.

The chain links TRBV27 to TRBJ1-1; a possible D gene is TRBD1 (5 bases). Trimming removed 5 bases from V and 3 bases from J, with 16 bases in between. Germline values: CDR1 MNHEY, CDR2 SMNVEV (reference sequence). The length of the CDR3 is 15 residues. CDR3 in amino acids: CASSPSGAGHTEAFF. The CDR3 DNA is TGTGCCAGCAGTCCTAGCGGGGCTGGGCACACTGAAGCTTTCTTT.

V is TRBV19 and J is TRBJ2-1; 11 nucleotides agree with TRBD2. This CDR3 has 16 residues. Germline lookup yields CDR1 LNHDA and CDR2 SQIVND (reference sequence). The trim removed 6 bases at V and 10 bases at J, leaving 14 bases unmatched. The DNA of the CDR3 is TGTGCCAGTAGGTCTAGCGGGAGGACCCAATTCGGAGAGCAGTTCTTC. Protein sequence: CASRSSGRTQFGEQFF. Supplemented by reference TRBV19 and TRBJ2-1, the full variable domain reads DGGITQSPKYLFRKEGQNVTLSCEQNLNHDAMYWYRQDPGQGLRLIYYSQIVNDFQKGDIAEGYSVSREKKESFPLTVTSAQKNPTAFYLCASRSSGRTQFGEQFFGPGTRLTVL.

This sequence joins TRBV28 and TRBJ1-1, with D possibly matching TRBD1 (6 bases). The germline V gene encodes CDR1 MDHEN and CDR2 SYDVKM. Trimming removed 3 bases from V and 1 base from J, with 12 bases in between. The CDR3 extends over 15 amino acids. For the CDR3, the DNA is TGTGCCAGCAGTTTCAGGGGCCGCGCGAACACTGAAGCTTTCTTT. This gives the protein CASSFRGRANTEAFF.

This clone has only one observation. The V call is TRBV19, the J call TRBJ2-6; 7 bases line up with TRBD1. The CDR3 is 17 amino acids. CDR1 and CDR2 (germline): LNHDA, SQIVND (reference sequence). Losses at the gene ends were 6 bases for V and 0 bases for J; bases not matched to a gene: 8. CDR3 sequence (DNA): TGTGCCAGTAGGAAACGACAGGGTAGCTCTGGGGCCAACGTCCTGACTTTC. It yields the protein CASRKRQGSSGANVLTF.

The chain recombines TRBV19 with TRBJ2-1; D is possibly TRBD1 (5 bases). From germline, CDR1 is LNHDA and CDR2 SQIVND (reference sequence). Trimming removed 1 base at V and 8 bases at J, with 21 bases between. This CDR3 contains 17 residues. The CDR3 is CASSIGYRSKALDEQFF. The CDR3 DNA reads TGTGCCAGTAGTATAGGGTACAGGTCAAAAGCTCTCGATGAGCAGTTCTTC.

Here the CDR3 reads CASSLAPGQGGGELFF. The CDR3 nucleotides read TGCGCCAGCAGCTTGGCTCCGGGACAGGGAGGCGGGGAGCTGTTTTTT. The rearrangement joins TRBV5-1 to TRBJ2-2, with 9 bases matching TRBD1. This CDR3 contains 16 residues. Per germline, CDR1 SGHRS and CDR2 YFSETQ. V was pared by 0 bases and J by 7 bases, with 7 bases of the junction left unmatched.

The rearrangement links TRBV6-5 to TRBJ2-3; maybe TRBD2 (6 bases). The CDR3 has 15 residues. Deletions cut 6 bases from V and 5 bases from J, with 18 bases between. Per germline, CDR1 MNHEY and CDR2 SVGAGI. The DNA for the CDR3 is TGTGCCAGCAGGCCTAGCGCCGGAGTAGGAGATACGCAGTATTTT. Translation gives CASRPSAGVGDTQYF.

The V gene is TRBV4-3, the J gene TRBJ2-5, with 11 bases matching TRBD2. The junction had 7 bases not matched to a gene; V was cut back by 3 bases and J by 4 bases. The CDR3 covers 16 residues. Germline lookup yields CDR1 LGHNA and CDR2 YSLEER. The CDR3 DNA reads as TGCGCCAGCAGCCACCAGATTAGCGGGGGGGGAGAGACCCAGTACTTC. Its translation is CASSHQISGGGETQYF.

In its sample, this clone was seen once. The chain links TRBV2 to TRBJ2-6, with D possibly being TRBD2 (6 bases). V lost 6 bases, J lost 0 bases, and 15 bases lay in between. This CDR3 region has 17 residues. Germline CDR1 SNHLY, CDR2 FYNNEI. The CDR3 nucleotides read TGTGCCAGCAGGGGGGGAATCCGGCTCTCTGGGGCCAACGTCCTGACTTTC. It codes for CASRGGIRLSGANVLTF.

This chain connects TRBV27 to TRBJ1-1; 8 bases agree with TRBD1. The CDR3 has 14 amino acids. Germline CDR1 reads MNHEY; CDR2 reads SMNVEV (reference sequence). The J segment lost 8 bases and the V segment lost 5 bases, leaving 10 bases of the junction unmatched. The CDR3 sequence: CASSPQGAREEAFF. The CDR3 DNA sequence: TGTGCCAGCAGTCCTCAGGGGGCCCGGGAGGAAGCTTTCTTT.

The chain carries TRBV6-4 and TRBJ1-1; 7 positions match TRBD1. Germline V CDR1 and CDR2: MRHNA, SNTAGT. Losses at the gene ends were 10 bases for V and 2 bases for J; bases not matched to a gene: 7. The CDR3 is 13 amino acids. Here the CDR3 reads CATRTGYNTEAFF. The DNA for the CDR3 is TGTGCCACCCGGACAGGCTACAACACTGAAGCTTTCTTT.

In DNA form, the CDR3 reads TGTGCCAGCAGTTATGGACAGGGGAGGTATGGCTACACCTTC. This encodes CASSYGQGRYGYTF. The rearrangement joins TRBV6-2 or TRBV6-3 to TRBJ1-2, with 9 bases matching TRBD1. This CDR3 contains 14 residues. V was pared by 3 bases and J by 5 bases, with 4 bases of the junction left unmatched. The germline gives CDR1 MNHEY, CDR2 SVGEGT.

The chain joins TRBV4-1 to TRBJ2-5; TRBD1 agrees at 10 bases. V gave up 1 base and J gave up 5 bases; unmatched junction bases: 10. The CDR3 has 17 amino acids. Germline loops: CDR1 MGHRA, CDR2 YSYEKL. As DNA, the CDR3 is TGCGCCAGCAGCCAAGGGATGGCGGGACAGGGGTGGGAGACCCAGTACTTC. This gives the protein CASSQGMAGQGWETQYF.

The chain is built from TRBV29-1 and TRBJ1-3; D is perhaps TRBD1 (5 bases). This CDR3 has 12 residues. The V end was cut by 7 bases, the J end by 2 bases, with 9 bases between. Germline-derived CDR1 and CDR2 are SQVTM and ANQGSEA. The DNA for the CDR3 is TGCAGCGGGCGGGACGCTGGAAACACCATATATTTT. It codes for CSGRDAGNTIYF. Using reference TRBV29-1 and TRBJ1-3 for the parts outside the CDR3, the full variable domain is SAVISQKPSRDICQRGTSLTIQCQVDSQVTMMFWYRQQPGQSLTLIATANQGSEATYESGFVIDKFPISRPNLTFSTLTVSNMSPEDSSIYLCSGRDAGNTIYFGEGSWLTVV.